Included here is one TCR beta chain sequence, with context. Its specificity is not known. This table comes from immunoSEQ multiplex PCR, and its TCRdb copy is limited to in-frame clones, with some not included. Of approximately 180,000 clones listed, around 89% are singletons. This sample is part of a study of T cell responses to AZD1222 COVID-19 vaccine. The CDR3 loop spans 14 amino acids. Germline V gene data show CDR1 as MDHEN and CDR2 as SYDVKM. V was cut by 4 bases and J by 8 bases, with 17 bases left in between. General observations from the study: White British ancestry dominated among donors, who included more females, and clonal diversity was possibly underestimated. Baseline seropositives among AZD1222 recipients totaled only 5 to 7.

The sample was peripheral blood, taken 28 days after the second dose of the MenACWY control vaccine. The chain couples TRBV28 to TRBJ1-2, with D hard to call. This clonotype was obtained from an adult who received the MenACWY meningococcal vaccine as a control. The CDR3, as DNA: TGTGCCAGCAGTTCCCAGGACGGTGCAAGGGGCTACACCTTC. Its protein product is CASSSQDGARGYTF.